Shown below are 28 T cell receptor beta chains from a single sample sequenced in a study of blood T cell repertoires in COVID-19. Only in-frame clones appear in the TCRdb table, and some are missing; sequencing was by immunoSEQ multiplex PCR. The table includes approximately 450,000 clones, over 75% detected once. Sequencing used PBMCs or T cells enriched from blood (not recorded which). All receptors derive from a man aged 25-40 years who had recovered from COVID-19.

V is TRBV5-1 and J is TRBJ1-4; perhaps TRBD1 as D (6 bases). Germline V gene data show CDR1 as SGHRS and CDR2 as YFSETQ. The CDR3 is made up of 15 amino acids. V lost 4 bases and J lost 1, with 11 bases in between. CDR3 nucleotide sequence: TGCGCCAGCAGCGACCAGGGACAAACTAATGAAAAACTGTTTTTT. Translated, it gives CASSDQGQTNEKLFF.

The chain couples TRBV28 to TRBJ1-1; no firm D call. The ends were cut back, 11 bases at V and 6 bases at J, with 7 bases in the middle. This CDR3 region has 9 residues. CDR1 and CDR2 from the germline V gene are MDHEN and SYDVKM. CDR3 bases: TGTGCCGCCGGGGCTGAAGCTTTCTTT. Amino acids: CAAGAEAFF.

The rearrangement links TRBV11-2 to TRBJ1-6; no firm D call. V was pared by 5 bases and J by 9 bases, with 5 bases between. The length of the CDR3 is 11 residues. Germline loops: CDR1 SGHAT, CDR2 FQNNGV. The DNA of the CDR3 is TGTGCCAGCAGCCCTCGTTCACCCCTCCACTTT. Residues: CASSPRSPLHF.

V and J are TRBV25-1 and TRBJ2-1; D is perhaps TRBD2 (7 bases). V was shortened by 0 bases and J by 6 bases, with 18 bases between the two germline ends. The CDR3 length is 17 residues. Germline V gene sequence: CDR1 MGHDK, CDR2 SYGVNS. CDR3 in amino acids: CASSEYGGARSPNEQFF. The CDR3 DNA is TGTGCCAGCAGTGAATATGGGGGGGCCCGGTCCCCCAATGAGCAGTTCTTC. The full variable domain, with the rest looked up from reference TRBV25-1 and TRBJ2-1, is EADIYQTPRYLVIGTGKKITLECSQTMGHDKMYWYQQDPGMELHLIHYSYGVNSTEKGDLSSESTVSRIRTEHFPLTLESARPSHTSQYLCASSEYGGARSPNEQFFGPGTRLTVL.

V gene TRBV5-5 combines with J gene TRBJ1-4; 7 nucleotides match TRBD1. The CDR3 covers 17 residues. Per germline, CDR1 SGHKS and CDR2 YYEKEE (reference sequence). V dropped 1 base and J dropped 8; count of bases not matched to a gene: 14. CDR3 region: CASSLRPGTEIGEKLFF. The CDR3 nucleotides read TGTGCCAGCAGCTTGCGGCCCGGGACAGAAATAGGGGAAAAACTGTTTTTT.

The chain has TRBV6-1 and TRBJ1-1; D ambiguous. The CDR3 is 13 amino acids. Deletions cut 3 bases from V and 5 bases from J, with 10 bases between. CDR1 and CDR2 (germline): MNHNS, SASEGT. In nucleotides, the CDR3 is TGTGCCAGCAGTGAGGTGTTCAGTACTGAAGCTTTCTTT. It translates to CASSEVFSTEAFF.

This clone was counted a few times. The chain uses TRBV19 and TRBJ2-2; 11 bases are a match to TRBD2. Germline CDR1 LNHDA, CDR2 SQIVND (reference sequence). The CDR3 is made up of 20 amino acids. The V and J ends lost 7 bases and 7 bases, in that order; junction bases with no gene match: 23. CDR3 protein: CASTVNKGLGLAGGIGELFF. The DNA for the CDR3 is TGTGCCAGTACTGTTAACAAGGGCCTCGGGCTAGCGGGAGGAATCGGGGAGCTGTTTTTT.

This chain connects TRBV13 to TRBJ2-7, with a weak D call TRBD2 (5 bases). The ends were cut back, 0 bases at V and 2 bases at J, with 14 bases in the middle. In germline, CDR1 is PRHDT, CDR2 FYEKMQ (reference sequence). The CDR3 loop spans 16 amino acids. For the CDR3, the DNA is TGTGCCAGCAGCTTAGGGAACAGACTATTTCCCTACGAGCAGTACTTC. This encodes CASSLGNRLFPYEQYF.

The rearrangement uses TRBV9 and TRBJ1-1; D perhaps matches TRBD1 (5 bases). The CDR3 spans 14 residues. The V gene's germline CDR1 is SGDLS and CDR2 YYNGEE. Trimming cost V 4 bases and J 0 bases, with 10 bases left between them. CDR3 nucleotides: TGTGCCAGCAGCCTCAGGGCTATGAACACTGAAGCTTTCTTT. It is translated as CASSLRAMNTEAFF. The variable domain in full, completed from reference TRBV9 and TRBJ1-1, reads DSGVTQTPKHLITATGQRVTLRCSPRSGDLSVYWYQQSLDQGLQFLIQYYNGEERAKGNILERFSAQQFPDLHSELNLSSLELGDSALYFCASSLRAMNTEAFFGQGTRLTVV.

Here the CDR3 reads CASFASGDEQYF. The CDR3 nucleotides read TGTGCCAGCTTCGCCTCGGGGGACGAGCAGTACTTC. This rearrangement joins TRBV28 to TRBJ2-7, with D perhaps matching TRBD2 (6 bases). CDR1 is MDHEN and CDR2 is SYDVKM in the germline V gene. The ends were cut back, 8 bases at V and 5 bases at J, with 13 bases in the middle. CDR3 length equals 12 residues.

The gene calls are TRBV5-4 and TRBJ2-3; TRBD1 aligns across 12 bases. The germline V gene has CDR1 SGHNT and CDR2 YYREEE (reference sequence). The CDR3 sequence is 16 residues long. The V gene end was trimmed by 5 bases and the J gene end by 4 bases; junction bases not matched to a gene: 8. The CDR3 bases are TGTGCCAGCAGGGCAGCCGGGACAGGGGGCGCAGATACGCAGTATTTT. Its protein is CASRAAGTGGADTQYF.

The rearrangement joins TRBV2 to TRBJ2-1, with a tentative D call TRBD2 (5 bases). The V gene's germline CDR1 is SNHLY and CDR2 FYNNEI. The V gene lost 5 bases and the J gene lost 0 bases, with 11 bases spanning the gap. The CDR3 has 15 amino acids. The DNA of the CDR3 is TGTGCCAGCAGTTGGACTGGAAGCTCCTACAATGAGCAGTTCTTC. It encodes CASSWTGSSYNEQFF.

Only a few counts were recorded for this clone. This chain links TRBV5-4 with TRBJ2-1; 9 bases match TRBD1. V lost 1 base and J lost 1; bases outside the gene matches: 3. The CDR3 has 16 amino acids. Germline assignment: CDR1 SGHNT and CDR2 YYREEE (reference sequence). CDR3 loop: CASSLRTGESYNEQFF. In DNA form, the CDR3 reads TGTGCCAGCAGCTTGAGGACAGGGGAATCCTACAATGAGCAGTTCTTC.

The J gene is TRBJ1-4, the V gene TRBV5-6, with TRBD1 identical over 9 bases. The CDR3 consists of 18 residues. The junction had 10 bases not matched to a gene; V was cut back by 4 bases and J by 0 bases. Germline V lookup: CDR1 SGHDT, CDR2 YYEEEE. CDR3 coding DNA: TGTGCCAGCAGCGCCTACAGGGGGCGGAGTACAACTAATGAAAAACTGTTTTTT. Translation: CASSAYRGRSTTNEKLFF.

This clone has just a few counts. CDR3 sequence reads: CASSQEGNEKLFF. The CDR3 region has the DNA TGTGCCAGCAGCCAGGAGGGGAATGAAAAACTGTTTTTT. V is TRBV3-1 (or the pseudogene TRBV3-2) and J is TRBJ1-4; D perhaps matches TRBD1 (5 bases). There are 13 residues in the CDR3. CDR1 and CDR2 (germline): LGHDT, YNNKEL (reference sequence). The germline V and J ends were trimmed by 3 bases and 5 bases, with 7 bases remaining between them.

The CDR3 sequence is CAISQRPARGTSPLHF. The DNA of the CDR3 is TGTGCCATCAGCCAGCGTCCAGCCAGGGGGACCTCACCCCTCCACTTT. The V gene is TRBV10-3, the J gene TRBJ1-6; 7 bases map to TRBD1. Per the germline V gene, CDR1 is ENHRY and CDR2 is SYGVKD. This CDR3 spans 16 amino acids. With V trimmed by 6 bases and J by 10 bases, 15 bases remained unmatched.

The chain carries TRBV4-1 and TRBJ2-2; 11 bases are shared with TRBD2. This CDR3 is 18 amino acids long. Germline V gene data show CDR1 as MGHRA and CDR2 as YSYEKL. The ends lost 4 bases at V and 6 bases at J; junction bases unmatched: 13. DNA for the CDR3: TGCGCCAGCAGCCCCTCGACTAGCGGGATGGTCTTCCCCGGGGAGCTGTTTTTT. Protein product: CASSPSTSGMVFPGELFF.

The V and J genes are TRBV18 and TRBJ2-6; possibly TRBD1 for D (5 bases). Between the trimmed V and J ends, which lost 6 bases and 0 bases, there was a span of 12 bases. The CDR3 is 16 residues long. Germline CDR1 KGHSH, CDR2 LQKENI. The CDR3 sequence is CASSESGLSGANVLTF. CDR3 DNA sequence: TGTGCCAGCTCGGAGTCAGGGCTCTCTGGGGCCAACGTCCTGACTTTC.

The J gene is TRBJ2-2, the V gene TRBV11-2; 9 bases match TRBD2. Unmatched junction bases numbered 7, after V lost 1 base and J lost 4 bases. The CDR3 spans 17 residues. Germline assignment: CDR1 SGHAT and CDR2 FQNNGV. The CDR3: CASSLGGSGRFTGELFF. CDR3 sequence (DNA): TGTGCCAGCAGCTTAGGGGGTAGCGGGAGATTCACCGGGGAGCTGTTTTTT. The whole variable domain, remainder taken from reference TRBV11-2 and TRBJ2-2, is EAGVAQSPRYKIIEKRQSVAFWCNPISGHATLYWYQQILGQGPKLLIQFQNNGVVDDSQLPKDRFSAERLKGVDSTLKIQPAKLEDSAVYLCASSLGGSGRFTGELFFGEGSRLTVL.

The CDR3 DNA sequence: TGCAGCGTCCGCCTAGCGGGAGCATACAATGAGCAGTTCTTC. This encodes CSVRLAGAYNEQFF. The chain links TRBV29-1 to TRBJ2-1, with TRBD2 identical over 10 bases. This CDR3 is 14 amino acids long. Germline CDR1 reads SQVTM; CDR2 reads ANQGSEA. V lost 6 bases, J lost 4 bases, and 6 bases stayed unmatched.

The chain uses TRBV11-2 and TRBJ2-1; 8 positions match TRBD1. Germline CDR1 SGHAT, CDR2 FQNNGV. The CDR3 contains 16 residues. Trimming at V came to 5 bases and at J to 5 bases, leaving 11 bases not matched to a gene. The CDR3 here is CASSGQGGTSNNEQFF. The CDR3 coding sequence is TGTGCCAGCAGCGGACAGGGTGGGACCTCAAACAATGAGCAGTTCTTC. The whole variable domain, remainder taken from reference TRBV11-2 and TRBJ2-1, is EAGVAQSPRYKIIEKRQSVAFWCNPISGHATLYWYQQILGQGPKLLIQFQNNGVVDDSQLPKDRFSAERLKGVDSTLKIQPAKLEDSAVYLCASSGQGGTSNNEQFFGPGTRLTVL.

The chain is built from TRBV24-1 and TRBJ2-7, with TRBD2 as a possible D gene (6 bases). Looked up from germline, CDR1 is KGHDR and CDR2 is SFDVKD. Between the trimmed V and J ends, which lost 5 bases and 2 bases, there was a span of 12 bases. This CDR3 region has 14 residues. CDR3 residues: CATSGRDFPYEQYF. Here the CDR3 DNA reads TGTGCCACCAGTGGTCGGGACTTTCCCTACGAGCAGTACTTC.

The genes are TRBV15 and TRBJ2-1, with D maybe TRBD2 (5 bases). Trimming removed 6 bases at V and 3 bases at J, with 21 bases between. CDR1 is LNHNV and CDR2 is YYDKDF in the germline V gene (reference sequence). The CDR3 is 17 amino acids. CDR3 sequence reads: CATRPLAGSASYNEQFF. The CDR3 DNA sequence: TGTGCCACCAGACCCCTGGCGGGCAGCGCCAGCTACAATGAGCAGTTCTTC.

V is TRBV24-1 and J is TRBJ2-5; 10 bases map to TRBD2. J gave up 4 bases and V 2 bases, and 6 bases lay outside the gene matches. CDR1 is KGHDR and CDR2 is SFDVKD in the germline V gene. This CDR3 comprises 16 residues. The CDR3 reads CATSDWTSGGLETQYF. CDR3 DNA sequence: TGTGCCACCAGTGATTGGACTAGCGGAGGGTTAGAGACCCAGTACTTC.

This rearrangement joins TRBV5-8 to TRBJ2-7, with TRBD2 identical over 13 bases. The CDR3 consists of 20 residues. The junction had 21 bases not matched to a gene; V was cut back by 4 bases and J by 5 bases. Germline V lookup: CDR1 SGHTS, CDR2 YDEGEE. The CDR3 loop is CASSPDGTSGTFIAPHEQYF. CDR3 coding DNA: TGTGCCAGCAGCCCCGACGGGACTAGCGGGACTTTCATAGCCCCCCACGAGCAGTACTTC.

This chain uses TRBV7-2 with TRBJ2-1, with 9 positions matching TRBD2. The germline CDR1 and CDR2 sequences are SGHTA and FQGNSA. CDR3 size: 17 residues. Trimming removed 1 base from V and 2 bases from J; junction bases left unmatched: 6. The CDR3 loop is CASSLEGAGGTYNEQFF. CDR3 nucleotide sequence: TGTGCCAGCAGCTTAGAGGGAGCGGGAGGAACCTACAATGAGCAGTTCTTC.

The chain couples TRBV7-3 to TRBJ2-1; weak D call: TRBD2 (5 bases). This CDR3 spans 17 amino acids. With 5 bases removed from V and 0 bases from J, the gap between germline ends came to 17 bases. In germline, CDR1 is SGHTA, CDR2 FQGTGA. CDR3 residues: CASSPNPGISSYNEQFF. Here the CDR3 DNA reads TGTGCCAGCAGCCCAAACCCGGGGATTAGCTCCTACAATGAGCAGTTCTTC.

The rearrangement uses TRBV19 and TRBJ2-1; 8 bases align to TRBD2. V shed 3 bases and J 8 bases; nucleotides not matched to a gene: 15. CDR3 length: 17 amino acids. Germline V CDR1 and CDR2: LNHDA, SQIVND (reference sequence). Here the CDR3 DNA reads TGTGCCAGTAGTATGCAAGCGGGAGTAACGTCTGCTTATGAGCAGTTCTTC. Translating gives CASSMQAGVTSAYEQFF.